This T cell receptor (beta chain) emerged from a study of vaccination effects on CD4 cells after COVID-19. To note about this clone: The antigen remains unidentified.

Before any sequencing was done, the ViraFEST assay used viral peptide pools to expand antigen-specific CD4+ T cells. Culturing for around ten days preceded CD4+ T cell isolation. Recipients of the vaccine had no prior SARS-CoV-2 infection and negative nucleocapsid antibodies. Every well got a few million PBMC, which were grown with about 10 IU/ml IL-2 and about 9.5 ug/ml peptides. Trimming left V 2 bases short and J 5 bases short, with 19 bases between. The germline gives CDR1 WSHSY, CDR2 SAAADI. The CDR3 extends over 16 amino acids. Data came from immunoSEQ multiplex PCR; TCRdb stores just in-frame clones and leaves some out. Here the sample spans just under 65,000 clones, roughly 76% being singletons.

The V gene is TRBV10-2, the J gene TRBJ2-7; D tentatively reads TRBD1 or TRBD2 (6 bases each). Sequencing used CD4+ T cells from PBMCs cultured with HCoV-OC43 spike peptides, obtained before COVID-19 vaccination. Sample subset: HCoV-OC43 spike overlapping peptide pool stimulation. The sequence came from a human donor who received a COVID-19 vaccine. CDR3 region: CASSENMGLGGNEQYV. The CDR3, as DNA: TGCGCCAGCAGTGAGAATATGGGTTTGGGGGGCAACGAGCAGTACGTC.